Below are 3 T cell receptor beta chains sequenced from a single sample in a study of T-cell reconstitution after alpha-beta-depleted transplantation in children. The TCRbeta library incorporated unique molecular identifiers. TCRdb re-derived calls from the PCR reads in MiXCR, one entry per CDR3 protein. Of about 150,000 distinct CDR3 sequences in the sample, about 9% were seen once. The sequencing used PBMCs, mostly from graft donor cells, collected 180 days after TCRalphabeta/CD19-depleted stem cell transplant. These receptors originate from a female patient aged 2 to 10 who had a stem cell transplant for congenital amegakaryocytic thrombocytopenia, so the T cells may come from the graft donor.

The DNA for the CDR3 is TGTGCCAGCAGCTCTATCTCAGAGACCCAGTACTTC. It encodes CASSSISETQYF. This chain links TRBV7-6 with TRBJ2-5, with unresolved D. CDR1 is SGHVS, CDR2 FNYEAQ, per germline. The CDR3 runs to 12 residues. V was clipped by 4 bases and J by 4 bases, with 7 bases between them.

This clonotype was recorded a few times. This chain links TRBV6-1 with TRBJ2-3; 13 nucleotides align to TRBD2. Per germline, CDR1 MNHNS and CDR2 SASEGT. Trimming at V came to 5 bases and at J to 0 bases, leaving 2 bases not matched to a gene. This CDR3 is built from 16 residues. This chain's CDR3 is CASSRLAGGSTDTQYF. CDR3 DNA sequence: TGTGCCAGCAGTCGACTAGCGGGGGGAAGCACAGATACGCAGTATTTT.

This clonotype appeared many times. This rearrangement joins TRBV28 to TRBJ2-1; 10 bases fit TRBD1. This CDR3 has 16 amino acids. The germline V gene has CDR1 MDHEN and CDR2 SYDVKM. V lost 5 bases, J lost 6 bases, and 10 bases stayed unmatched. In nucleotides, the CDR3 is TGTGCCAGCAGTCCAGCCGGGACAGGGGCTATCAATGAGCAGTTCTTC. It yields the protein CASSPAGTGAINEQFF.